This T cell receptor (beta chain) was recovered during a study of T cell repertoires in cytomegalovirus infection. Study-wide background: Evidence of both CMV infection and a matching HLA type came from public TCR beta signatures.

There are a few counts of this clonotype. The antigen remains unidentified. The germline V gene has CDR1 SGHRS and CDR2 YFSETQ. The length of the CDR3 is 13 residues. Between the trimmed V and J ends, which lost 1 base and 5 bases, there was a span of 6 bases. One entry per CDR3 protein, called by TCRdb with MiXCR from the reads. Altogether approximately 750,000 distinct CDR3 sequences are present, about 40% being singletons, with the ten largest covering under 3%. General study results and limits: The response measured ex vivo was dominated by TCR beta clonotypes (HLA-C-restricted and CMV-specific).

Sequenced sample: PBMCs. V gene TRBV5-1 combines with J gene TRBJ2-2; D gene unclear. This TCR came from a human donor in good health (CMV status not recorded). Some clones in this sample may be carry-over from other donors' samples. The CDR3 region is CASSLSETGELFF. In nucleotides, the CDR3 is TGCGCCAGCAGCTTGTCGGAGACCGGGGAGCTGTTTTTT. The full variable domain, its missing parts supplied by reference TRBV5-1 and TRBJ2-2, is KAGVTQTPRYLIKTRGQQVTLSCSPISGHRSVSWYQQTPGQGLQFLFEYFSETQRNKGNFPGRFSGRQFSNSRSEMNVSTLELGDSALYLCASSLSETGELFFGEGSRLTVL.